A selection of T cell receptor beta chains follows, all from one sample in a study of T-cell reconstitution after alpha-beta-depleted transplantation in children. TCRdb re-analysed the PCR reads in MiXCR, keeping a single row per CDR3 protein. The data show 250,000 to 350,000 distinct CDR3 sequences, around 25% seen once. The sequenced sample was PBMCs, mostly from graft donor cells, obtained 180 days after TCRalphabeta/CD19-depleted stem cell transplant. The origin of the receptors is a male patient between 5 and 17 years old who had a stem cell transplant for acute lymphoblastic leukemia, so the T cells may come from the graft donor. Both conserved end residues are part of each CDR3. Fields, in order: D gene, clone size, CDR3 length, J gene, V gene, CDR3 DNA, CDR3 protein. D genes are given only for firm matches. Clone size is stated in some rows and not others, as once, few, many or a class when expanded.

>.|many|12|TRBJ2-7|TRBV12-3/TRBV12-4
TGTGCCAGCAGTTATGGGCCCTACGAGCAGTACTTC
CASSYGPYEQYF
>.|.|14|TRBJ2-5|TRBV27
TGTGCCAGCAGTTATGGGCCAAGTTTAGAGACCCAGTACTTC
CASSYGPSLETQYF
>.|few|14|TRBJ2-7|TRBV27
TGTGCCAGCAGTTTTGCAGGGCGCTCCTACGAGCAGTACTTC
CASSFAGRSYEQYF
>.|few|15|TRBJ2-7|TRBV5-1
TGCGCCAGCAGCCGGCCCGGGCTGAACTCCTACGAGCAGTACTTC
CASSRPGLNSYEQYF
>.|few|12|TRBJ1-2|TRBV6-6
TGTGCCAGCAGCCGTCCTAACTATGGCTACACCTTC
CASSRPNYGYTF
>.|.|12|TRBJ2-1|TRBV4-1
TGCGCCAGCAGCCGAAGCCCGAATGAGCAGTTCTTC
CASSRSPNEQFF
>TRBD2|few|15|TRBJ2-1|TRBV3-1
TGTGCCAGCAGCCAAGCCCTAAGCGGGGGCTCGGGGCAGTTCTTC
CASSQALSGGSGQFF
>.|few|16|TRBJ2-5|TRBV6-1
TGTGCCAGCCGCGCGTCTCGGGGCGTTTTGAGGGGGACCCAGTACTTC
CASRASRGVLRGTQYF
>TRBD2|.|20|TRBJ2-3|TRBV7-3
TGTGCCAGCAGCTTATCCCCTCCCCTAGCGGGCCCCTCTAGCACAGATACGCAGTATTTT
CASSLSPPLAGPSSTDTQYF
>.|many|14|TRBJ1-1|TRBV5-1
TGCGCCAGCAGCTTAATACAGGGAGCCACTGAAGCTTTCTTT
CASSLIQGATEAFF
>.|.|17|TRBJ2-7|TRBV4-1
TGCGCCAGCAGCCAAGAGGGCCGTGGTACGGGGTCCTACGAGCAGTACTTC
CASSQEGRGTGSYEQYF
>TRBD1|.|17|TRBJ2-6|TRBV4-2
TGTGCCAGCAGCTCGGGGACAGCTAGCTCTGGGGCCAACGTCCTGACTTTC
CASSSGTASSGANVLTF
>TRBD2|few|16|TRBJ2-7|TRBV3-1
TGTGCCAGCAGCCAAGAAACTACTAGCGGGAGCTACGAGCAGTACTTC
CASSQETTSGSYEQYF
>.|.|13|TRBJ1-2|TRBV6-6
TGTGCCAGCACCTGGAGCCCTAACTATGGCTACACCTTC
CASTWSPNYGYTF
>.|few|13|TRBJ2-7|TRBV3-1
TGTGCCAGCAGCCCGGGCGGTATCTACGAGCAGTACTTC
CASSPGGIYEQYF
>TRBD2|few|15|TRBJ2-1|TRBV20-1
TGCAGTGCTAGGGACAGCGGGAGGGCCTCGAATGAGCAGTTCTTC
CSARDSGRASNEQFF
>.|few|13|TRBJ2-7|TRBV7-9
TGTGCCAGCAGCCTGGGACACTACTACGAGCAGTACTTC
CASSLGHYYEQYF
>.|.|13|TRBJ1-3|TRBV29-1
TGCAGCGTGGCTTGGGAGGCTGGAAACACCATATATTTT
CSVAWEAGNTIYF
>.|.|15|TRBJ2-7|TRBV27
TGTGCCAGCAGCCTTTACAGTGGCGCGGTCTACGAGCAGTACTTC
CASSLYSGAVYEQYF
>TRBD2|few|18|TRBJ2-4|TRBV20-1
TGCAGTGCTAGAGTCCCGGGACTAGCTTTGGGAGCCAAAAACATTCAGTACTTC
CSARVPGLALGAKNIQYF
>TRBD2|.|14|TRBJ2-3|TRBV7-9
TGTGCCAGCAGCTTAGTTCTAGCGGGAGGTACGCAGTATTTT
CASSLVLAGGTQYF
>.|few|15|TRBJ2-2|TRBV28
TGTGCCAGCAGTTGGGGTGAGAAAAACACCGGGGAGCTGTTTTTT
CASSWGEKNTGELFF
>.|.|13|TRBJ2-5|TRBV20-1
TGCAGTGAGGCAGGGTTGTACCAAGAGACCCAGTACTTC
CSEAGLYQETQYF
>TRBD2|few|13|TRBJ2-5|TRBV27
TGTGCCAGCACTTTTAGCGGGGAGGAGACCCAGTACTTC
CASTFSGEETQYF
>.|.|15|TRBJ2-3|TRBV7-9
TGTGCCAGCAGCTTCCGCCGGGGACGCACAGATACGCAGTATTTT
CASSFRRGRTDTQYF
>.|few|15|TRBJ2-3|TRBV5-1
TGCGCCAGCAGCTTGGAACAGGTCCGCACAGATACGCAGTATTTT
CASSLEQVRTDTQYF
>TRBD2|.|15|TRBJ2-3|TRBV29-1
TGCAGCGTACGACTAGCGGAGTCTAGCACAGATACGCAGTATTTT
CSVRLAESSTDTQYF
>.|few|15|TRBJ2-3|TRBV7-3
TGTGCCAGCAGCGCTGACAGGCTCAGCACAGATACGCAGTATTTT
CASSADRLSTDTQYF
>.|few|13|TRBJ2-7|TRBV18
TGTGCCAGCTCACCACTCCTGGAAAAGGAGCAGTACTTC
CASSPLLEKEQYF
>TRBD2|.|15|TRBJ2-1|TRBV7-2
TGTGCCAGCAGCTTGGCTAGCGGGGGCTACAATGAGCAGTTCTTC
CASSLASGGYNEQFF
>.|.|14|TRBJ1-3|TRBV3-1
TGTGCCAGCAGCCCTAGAGTACCGGGAAACACCATATATTTT
CASSPRVPGNTIYF
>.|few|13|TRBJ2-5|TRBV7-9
TGTGCCAGCAGCTTGGCAGGGAAGGGGACCCAGTACTTC
CASSLAGKGTQYF
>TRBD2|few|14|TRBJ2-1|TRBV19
TGTGCCAGTAGACTGACTAGCGGGAGTGGTGAGCAGTTCTTC
CASRLTSGSGEQFF
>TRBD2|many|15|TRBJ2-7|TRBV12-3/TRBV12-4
TGTGCCAGCAGTCCCCAGCGGGGCCTCTCCTACGAGCAGTACTTC
CASSPQRGLSYEQYF
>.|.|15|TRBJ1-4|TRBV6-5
TGTGCCAGCAGTTACTTAGGATTAACCCAGGGAAAACTGTTTTTT
CASSYLGLTQGKLFF
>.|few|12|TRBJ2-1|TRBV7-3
TGTGCCAGCAGCTCCGACTTAAATGAGCAGTTCTTC
CASSSDLNEQFF
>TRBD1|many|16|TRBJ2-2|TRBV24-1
TGTGCCACCAGTGGTTTCTACAGGGGGCGGACCGGGGAGCTGTTTTTT
CATSGFYRGRTGELFF
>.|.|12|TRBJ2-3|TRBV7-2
TGTGCCAGCGGACCCTACACAGATACGCAGTATTTT
CASGPYTDTQYF
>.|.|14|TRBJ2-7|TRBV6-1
TGTGCCAGCAGTGAATCCCAGGAACCCTACGAGCAGTACTTC
CASSESQEPYEQYF
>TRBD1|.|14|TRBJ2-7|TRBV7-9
TGTGCCAGCAGCTTAGGGGGCCCAGGGGGCGAGCAGTACTTC
CASSLGGPGGEQYF